The rows below give T cell receptor beta chains drawn from one sample of a study of T cell responses to AZD1222 COVID-19 vaccine. Data came from immunoSEQ multiplex PCR; TCRdb stores just in-frame clones and leaves some out. This table has some 130,000 clones, around 90% appearing once. This specimen consisted of peripheral blood, obtained on day 0 of AZD1222 vaccination. Source of these receptors: an adult in good health. The CDR3 runs from the conserved cysteine through the conserved F or W. Fields, in order: clone size, J gene, V gene, D gene, CDR3 DNA, CDR3 protein. A D gene is named only where the DNA matches it firmly. The size of a clone is reported for some rows only, either as once, few or many, or as a class for expanded clones.

abundance: NA; j_gene: TRBJ1-5; v_gene: TRBV19; d_gene: NA; CDR3nt: TGTGCCAGTAGTATCCTTAGACAGCCCCAGCATTTT; CDR3aa: CASSILRQPQHF
abundance: NA; j_gene: TRBJ1-2; v_gene: TRBV6-2/TRBV6-3; d_gene: NA; CDR3nt: TGTGCCAGCAGTTACCTTCTAGGCGGTGGCTACACCTTC; CDR3aa: CASSYLLGGGYTF
abundance: once; j_gene: TRBJ2-7; v_gene: TRBV30; d_gene: NA; CDR3nt: TGTGCCTGGAGTGGGGGACTCTTAACCTACGAGCAGTACTTC; CDR3aa: CAWSGGLLTYEQYF
abundance: NA; j_gene: TRBJ1-5; v_gene: TRBV7-8; d_gene: NA; CDR3nt: TGTGCCAGCAGCCCGGGGGGGGGAGATCAGCCCCAGCATTTT; CDR3aa: CASSPGGGDQPQHF
abundance: NA; j_gene: TRBJ1-5; v_gene: TRBV5-1; d_gene: NA; CDR3nt: TGCGCCAGCAGCTTGGAGGGAGTTAGCAATCAGCCCCAGCATTTT; CDR3aa: CASSLEGVSNQPQHF
abundance: NA; j_gene: TRBJ1-2; v_gene: TRBV12-3/TRBV12-4; d_gene: NA; CDR3nt: TGTGCCAGCACAGGGGCAGGGTACTATGGCTACACCTTC; CDR3aa: CASTGAGYYGYTF
abundance: NA; j_gene: TRBJ1-1; v_gene: TRBV11-2; d_gene: TRBD1; CDR3nt: TGTGCCAGCAGCTTATTGGCCCACTCGGAGGGGGCTACTGAAGCTTTCTTT; CDR3aa: CASSLLAHSEGATEAFF
abundance: NA; j_gene: TRBJ2-7; v_gene: TRBV19; d_gene: TRBD2; CDR3nt: TGTGCCAGTAGTTCCAGACTAGCGGGACTCTACGAGCAGTACTTC; CDR3aa: CASSSRLAGLYEQYF
abundance: once; j_gene: TRBJ1-2; v_gene: TRBV25-1; d_gene: NA; CDR3nt: TGTGCCAGCAGGAGCGGGTCGATCTATGGCTACACCTTC; CDR3aa: CASRSGSIYGYTF
abundance: NA; j_gene: TRBJ2-7; v_gene: TRBV5-4; d_gene: TRBD2; CDR3nt: TGTGCCAGCAGCCTGACTAGCGGGGGGCCTCCCCTATTC; CDR3aa: CASSLTSGGPPLF
abundance: NA; j_gene: TRBJ1-2; v_gene: TRBV5-1; d_gene: NA; CDR3nt: TGCGCCAGCAGCACACACGGTAATTTAGGGTATGGCTACACCTTC; CDR3aa: CASSTHGNLGYGYTF
abundance: NA; j_gene: TRBJ1-1; v_gene: TRBV5-4; d_gene: NA; CDR3nt: TGTGCCAGCAGCTTGGCCACCTGGGGTGGGACTGAAGCTTTCTTT; CDR3aa: CASSLATWGGTEAFF
abundance: NA; j_gene: TRBJ2-7; v_gene: TRBV29-1; d_gene: NA; CDR3nt: TGCAGCGTTGGAGGCGGGACAGCCTGGGAGCAGTACTTC; CDR3aa: CSVGGGTAWEQYF
abundance: once; j_gene: TRBJ1-2; v_gene: TRBV5-4; d_gene: NA; CDR3nt: TGTGCCAGCAGCTTGGCCAAACTTAGCGGTGGCTACACCTTC; CDR3aa: CASSLAKLSGGYTF
abundance: once; j_gene: TRBJ2-1; v_gene: TRBV3-1/TRBV3-2; d_gene: NA; CDR3nt: TGTGCCAGCAGCCAGGGGGGGCCGAGCAATGAGCAGTTCTTC; CDR3aa: CASSQGGPSNEQFF
abundance: NA; j_gene: TRBJ2-3; v_gene: TRBV5-1; d_gene: NA; CDR3nt: TGCGCCAGCAGCTGGGACACCGGGTCCACAGATACGCAGTATTTT; CDR3aa: CASSWDTGSTDTQYF
abundance: once; j_gene: TRBJ2-3; v_gene: TRBV15; d_gene: NA; CDR3nt: TGTGCCACCAGCAGAAGGGGGGGGCGTACAGATACGCAGTATTTT; CDR3aa: CATSRRGGRTDTQYF
abundance: NA; j_gene: TRBJ2-3; v_gene: TRBV7-2; d_gene: TRBD2; CDR3nt: TGTGCCAGTACATCCGATAGCGGGGGCTATAGCACAGATACGCAGTATTTT; CDR3aa: CASTSDSGGYSTDTQYF
abundance: once; j_gene: TRBJ1-2; v_gene: TRBV19; d_gene: TRBD1; CDR3nt: TGTGCCAGTAGTTACGGACAGGGACACTATGGCTACACCTTC; CDR3aa: CASSYGQGHYGYTF
abundance: NA; j_gene: TRBJ1-6; v_gene: TRBV27; d_gene: TRBD1; CDR3nt: TGTGCCAGCAGTACCCGGACAGGGTATTCACCCCTCCACTTT; CDR3aa: CASSTRTGYSPLHF
abundance: NA; j_gene: TRBJ2-1; v_gene: TRBV11-3; d_gene: TRBD1; CDR3nt: TGTGCCAGCAGCATGGGACAGGGGGTGGGCAATGAGCAGTTCTTC; CDR3aa: CASSMGQGVGNEQFF
abundance: NA; j_gene: TRBJ2-1; v_gene: TRBV28; d_gene: TRBD2; CDR3nt: TGTGCCAGCAGTTGGGGACTAAACAATGAGCAGTTCTTC; CDR3aa: CASSWGLNNEQFF
abundance: NA; j_gene: TRBJ1-1; v_gene: TRBV11-3; d_gene: NA; CDR3nt: TGTGCCAGCAGCTCCTATGGGAGCGAAGCTTTCTTT; CDR3aa: CASSSYGSEAFF
abundance: NA; j_gene: TRBJ1-1; v_gene: TRBV3-1/TRBV3-2; d_gene: TRBD1; CDR3nt: TGTGCCAGCAGCCACGAGACAGGGCGTCCCTCCACTGAAGCTTTCTTT; CDR3aa: CASSHETGRPSTEAFF
abundance: NA; j_gene: TRBJ2-1; v_gene: TRBV11-3; d_gene: TRBD1; CDR3nt: TGTGCCAGCAGCTTAGGACAGGGATGGTACAATGAGCAGTTCTTC; CDR3aa: CASSLGQGWYNEQFF
abundance: NA; j_gene: TRBJ1-1; v_gene: TRBV12-3/TRBV12-4; d_gene: NA; CDR3nt: TGTGCCGGAAGACAGATGAACACTGAAGCTTTCTTT; CDR3aa: CAGRQMNTEAFF
abundance: NA; j_gene: TRBJ1-1; v_gene: TRBV7-2; d_gene: NA; CDR3nt: TGTGCCAGCAGCTTCGGGCAGCCGAACACTGAAGCTTTCTTT; CDR3aa: CASSFGQPNTEAFF
abundance: NA; j_gene: TRBJ1-1; v_gene: TRBV27; d_gene: TRBD1; CDR3nt: TGTGCCAGCCAAACAGGGGGGCACACTGAAGCTTTCTTT; CDR3aa: CASQTGGHTEAFF
abundance: NA; j_gene: TRBJ1-1; v_gene: TRBV30; d_gene: NA; CDR3nt: TGTGCCTGGAAGACAGTGATAGAAGCTTTCTTT; CDR3aa: CAWKTVIEAFF
abundance: NA; j_gene: TRBJ2-7; v_gene: TRBV3-1/TRBV3-2; d_gene: TRBD2; CDR3nt: TGTGCCAGCAGCCATTATGCGGGGGGGTCCCACTCTTACGAGCAGTACTTC; CDR3aa: CASSHYAGGSHSYEQYF
abundance: NA; j_gene: TRBJ1-2; v_gene: TRBV27; d_gene: NA; CDR3nt: TGTGCCAGCAGCAGTACAGTCACTAACTATGGCTACACCTTC; CDR3aa: CASSSTVTNYGYTF
abundance: NA; j_gene: TRBJ1-3; v_gene: TRBV28; d_gene: TRBD1; CDR3nt: TGTGCCAGCAGATGGACCGGGACAGGCCTCTCTGGAAACACCATATATTTT; CDR3aa: CASRWTGTGLSGNTIYF
abundance: NA; j_gene: TRBJ1-4; v_gene: TRBV18; d_gene: NA; CDR3nt: TGTGCCAGCTCCCGGACAGACCCTAATGAAAAACTGTTTTTT; CDR3aa: CASSRTDPNEKLFF
abundance: NA; j_gene: TRBJ1-1; v_gene: TRBV5-6; d_gene: NA; CDR3nt: TGTGCCAGCAGCTTTTTTCAGGCCGTCGAAGCTTTCTTT; CDR3aa: CASSFFQAVEAFF
abundance: NA; j_gene: TRBJ1-5; v_gene: TRBV3-1/TRBV3-2; d_gene: NA; CDR3nt: TGTGCCAGCAGCCAAGAGGGAAATCAGCCCCAGCATTTT; CDR3aa: CASSQEGNQPQHF
abundance: few; j_gene: TRBJ1-3; v_gene: TRBV6-5; d_gene: NA; CDR3nt: TGTGCCACGAGGGGGGGTCTAACGGGAAACACCATATATTTT; CDR3aa: CATRGGLTGNTIYF
abundance: NA; j_gene: TRBJ2-1; v_gene: TRBV3-1/TRBV3-2; d_gene: NA; CDR3nt: TGTGCCAGCAGCTTACAGAGCGGATCCTACAATGAGCAGTTCTTC; CDR3aa: CASSLQSGSYNEQFF
abundance: NA; j_gene: TRBJ1-1; v_gene: TRBV6-5; d_gene: TRBD1; CDR3nt: TGTGCCAGCAGCCCAGGGACAGGGGGCCCACCTTTCTTT; CDR3aa: CASSPGTGGPPFF
abundance: NA; j_gene: TRBJ1-1; v_gene: TRBV7-9; d_gene: NA; CDR3nt: TGTGCCAGCACCCCGACAGGCGAGGTCACTGAAGCTTTCTTT; CDR3aa: CASTPTGEVTEAFF
abundance: NA; j_gene: TRBJ1-2; v_gene: TRBV6-5; d_gene: NA; CDR3nt: TGTGCCAGCAGTTACTCGAGGGTGAGCTATGGCTACACCTTC; CDR3aa: CASSYSRVSYGYTF
abundance: NA; j_gene: TRBJ2-7; v_gene: TRBV27; d_gene: NA; CDR3nt: TGTGCCAGCAGTTCCCAGGGCTACGAGCAGTACTTC; CDR3aa: CASSSQGYEQYF
abundance: once; j_gene: TRBJ2-1; v_gene: TRBV19; d_gene: NA; CDR3nt: TGTGCCAGTAGTGAAGCAAGTGAGCAGTTCTTC; CDR3aa: CASSEASEQFF
abundance: NA; j_gene: TRBJ1-6; v_gene: TRBV5-5; d_gene: NA; CDR3nt: TGTGCCAGCAGCTTGGGGCTCCTCCGGGATTCACCCCTCCACTTT; CDR3aa: CASSLGLLRDSPLHF
abundance: NA; j_gene: TRBJ1-4; v_gene: TRBV20-1; d_gene: NA; CDR3nt: TGCAGTGCTAGAACGGGGGAAAAACTGTTTTTT; CDR3aa: CSARTGEKLFF
abundance: NA; j_gene: TRBJ1-1; v_gene: TRBV5-6; d_gene: NA; CDR3nt: TGTGCCAGCAGCTTGAATTTGGGCAGCTCGGGCACTGAAGCTTTCTTT; CDR3aa: CASSLNLGSSGTEAFF
abundance: once; j_gene: TRBJ2-5; v_gene: TRBV28; d_gene: NA; CDR3nt: TGTGCCAGCAGTTTGCAAGGGGCAACGGAGACCCAGTACTTC; CDR3aa: CASSLQGATETQYF
abundance: NA; j_gene: TRBJ2-1; v_gene: TRBV2; d_gene: TRBD2; CDR3nt: TGTGCCAGCAGACGGCCCGGGACTAGCGGAAACAATGAGCAGTTCTTC; CDR3aa: CASRRPGTSGNNEQFF
abundance: NA; j_gene: TRBJ1-5; v_gene: TRBV9; d_gene: NA; CDR3nt: TGTGCCAGCAGCGTAAGAGGGGGGAGGGACAATCAGCCCCAGCATTTT; CDR3aa: CASSVRGGRDNQPQHF
abundance: NA; j_gene: TRBJ1-1; v_gene: TRBV5-4; d_gene: NA; CDR3nt: TGTGCCAGCAGCTTGGAGGCAGCTGAAGCTTTCTTT; CDR3aa: CASSLEAAEAFF
abundance: NA; j_gene: TRBJ2-7; v_gene: TRBV30; d_gene: NA; CDR3nt: TGTGCCTGGAGTGCCAGCCCCAGAGGCCCCTACGAGCAGTACTTC; CDR3aa: CAWSASPRGPYEQYF
abundance: NA; j_gene: TRBJ2-5; v_gene: TRBV9; d_gene: NA; CDR3nt: TGTGCCAGCAGCGTTCGACCCGACGGGGAGACCCAGTACTTC; CDR3aa: CASSVRPDGETQYF
abundance: NA; j_gene: TRBJ2-7; v_gene: TRBV18; d_gene: NA; CDR3nt: TGTGCCAGCTCACCACCGAGCAGGGCGAACGAGCAGTACTTC; CDR3aa: CASSPPSRANEQYF
abundance: NA; j_gene: TRBJ2-7; v_gene: TRBV9; d_gene: TRBD1; CDR3nt: TGTGCCAGCAGCGTGGGACAGGGGGGATTCTACGAGCAGTACTTC; CDR3aa: CASSVGQGGFYEQYF
abundance: NA; j_gene: TRBJ1-2; v_gene: TRBV7-2; d_gene: NA; CDR3nt: TGTGCCAGCAGCCCCGTGGGGGCCTCGCGGGGCTACACCTTC; CDR3aa: CASSPVGASRGYTF
abundance: NA; j_gene: TRBJ2-1; v_gene: TRBV9; d_gene: TRBD2; CDR3nt: TGTGCCAGCAGCGTAAGGACTAGCTCTAATGAGCAGTTCTTC; CDR3aa: CASSVRTSSNEQFF
abundance: NA; j_gene: TRBJ1-4; v_gene: TRBV19; d_gene: NA; CDR3nt: TGTGCCAGTAGCATTCAGGCAACTAATGAAAAACTGTTTTTT; CDR3aa: CASSIQATNEKLFF